The 7 T cell receptor beta chains in this list originate from one sample, sequenced in a study of identical twins. TCRdb re-called the 5' RACE reads with MiXCR, one entry per CDR3 protein. This table has fewer than 650,000 distinct CDR3 sequences, roughly 9.5% appearing once. In addition, the sample was reused for a study of yellow fever vaccine responses in identical twins.

The sample taken for sequencing was PBMCs. The receptors were sampled from a woman aged 18-30 years in good health.

This clonotype was seen only a few times. CDR3 coding DNA: TGTGCCAGCAGCCGACTTATAGCGGATTACACCGGGGAGCTGTTTTTT. This sequence encodes CASSRLIADYTGELFF. This chain links TRBV6-2 or TRBV6-3 with TRBJ2-2, with D maybe TRBD2 (6 bases). Germline V lookup: CDR1 MNHEY, CDR2 SVGEGT. This CDR3 has 16 amino acids. V was trimmed by 6 bases and J by 3 bases, leaving 17 bases between them.

The chain has TRBV4-3 and TRBJ2-2; 9 positions match TRBD1. V lost 2 bases to trimming and J lost 5 bases; unmatched junction nucleotides: 9. Per germline, CDR1 LGHNA and CDR2 YSLEER. The CDR3 runs to 17 residues. CDR3 protein: CASSQLGQGVMTGELFF. The CDR3 bases are TGCGCCAGCAGCCAATTGGGACAGGGCGTGATGACCGGGGAGCTGTTTTTT.

This clonotype was observed once. The chain recombines TRBV7-2 with TRBJ2-1; TRBD2 aligns across 13 bases. This CDR3 spans 14 amino acids. Germline CDR1 reads SGHTA; CDR2 reads FQGNSA. With 5 bases clipped from V and 9 bases from J, the junction kept 4 bases outside the gene matches. The CDR3 spells CASSAGLAGSEQFF. The CDR3 nucleotides are TGTGCCAGCAGCGCGGGACTAGCGGGGTCTGAGCAGTTCTTC.

This clonotype was picked up many times. The J gene is TRBJ2-1, the V gene TRBV3-1; 7 bases are a match to TRBD2. With V trimmed by 4 bases and J by 5 bases, 5 bases remained unmatched. This CDR3 has 14 residues. Germline V gives CDR1 LGHDT, CDR2 YNNKEL (reference sequence). The CDR3 loop is CASSPGLQNNEQFF. CDR3 nucleotides: TGTGCCAGCAGCCCGGGACTACAAAACAATGAGCAGTTCTTC.

This clonotype was counted a single time. The chain links TRBV29-1 to TRBJ2-5; maybe TRBD2 (5 bases). The CDR3 is made up of 13 amino acids. Trimming took 4 bases from V and 2 from J, leaving 11 bases between them. Germline CDR1 SQVTM, CDR2 ANQGSEA. CDR3 DNA sequence: TGCAGCGTTGCGACAAGACTACAAGAGACCCAGTACTTC. Its translation: CSVATRLQETQYF.

This clonotype was seen many times. The chain uses TRBV6-5 and TRBJ1-1; D is undetermined. Germline V gene lookup returns CDR1 MNHEY and CDR2 SVGAGI. V shed 2 bases and J shed 1 base, with 20 bases lying between them. The CDR3 totals 18 residues. The CDR3 spells CASSYNYPGIGGNTEAFF. The CDR3 DNA follows: TGTGCCAGCAGTTACAATTACCCCGGCATCGGAGGGAACACTGAAGCTTTCTTT.

Comment on this clonotype: It may be a read error: a sequence one base away is much more abundant. V and J are TRBV25-1 and TRBJ2-2; weak D call: TRBD1 (6 bases). CDR3 length: 19 amino acids. Germline V lookup: CDR1 MGHDK, CDR2 SYGVNS. V was shortened by 2 bases and J by 5 bases, with 24 bases between the two germline ends. CDR3 DNA sequence: TGTGCCAGCAGTGAACGGATAGGGGTCCGGACAGTACCAACCGGGGAGCTGTTTTTT. Its protein is CASSERIGVRTVPTGELFF.